This TCR beta chain is drawn from a study of cytomegalovirus exposure and HLA in healthy donors. About the research overall: Unique TCRs from HLA-typed donors, 85 million to 100 million of them, were held in an early data release.

The CDR3 has 13 residues. Trimming took 4 bases from V and 1 from J, leaving 6 bases between them. Germline values: CDR1 WNHNN, CDR2 SYGVQD (reference sequence). Regarding this clone: Antigen unknown.

Study-level results: According to an earlier analysis, most TCR beta V segments yielded productive rearrangements about 87% or about 30% of the time. TCR association rates varied by HLA locus in a later analysis, with DRB1 highest and HLA-C lowest. Reports credit the classifier with highly specific, highly sensitive diagnosis of cytomegalovirus status.

With 60 Vbeta and 13 Jbeta primers, the PCR was carried out. Some clones are missing from TCRdb's copy, which holds only in-frame ones; the method was immunoSEQ multiplex PCR. The data show fewer than 200,000 clones, less than 90% seen once. The chain is built from TRBV10-1 and TRBJ2-3; D unclear. This receptor was identified in a man aged 25 to 45 in good health and CMV-seronegative. Sequencing input: PBMCs. In DNA form, the CDR3 reads TGCGCCAGCAGTGGCGGCGGCACAGATACGCAGTATTTT. Translated: CASSGGGTDTQYF.